This T cell receptor (beta chain) was identified during a study of T cell repertoires in cytomegalovirus infection. On the study more broadly: Recently identified HLA-C-restricted and well-studied HLA-B-restricted CMV epitopes were used. Public TCR beta signatures indicated both CMV infection and matching HLA type.

The sample holds a few counts of this clonotype. Its target is not known. TCRdb re-analysed the reads in MiXCR, keeping a single row per CDR3 protein. The data contain roughly 49,000 distinct CDR3 sequences, about 21% of them singletons. Study conclusions and caveats: Identification of carriers of CMV plus the relevant HLA was achieved through cumulative public TCR beta family frequency. CMV-specific HLA-C-restricted TCR beta clonotypes dominated the ex vivo response.

V was trimmed by 0 bases and J by 4 bases, leaving 10 bases between them. CDR3 length: 15 amino acids. The rearrangement uses TRBV12-3 or TRBV12-4 and TRBJ2-1, with D uncertain. The TCR was taken from a human donor in good health (CMV status not recorded). Some clones in this sample may be carry-over from other donors' samples. Here the sequenced sample was CD8+ T cells from cultured PBMCs, taken from culture after CMV antigen stimulation. In DNA form, the CDR3 reads TGTGCCAGCAGTTTAGCGGATCTGACTTACAATGAGCAGTTCTTC. Protein sequence: CASSLADLTYNEQFF.